The present T cell receptor (beta chain) was sequenced within a study of OX40 agonist ivuxolimab in advanced cancers. For the study at large: Ivuxolimab, an agonistic anti-OX40 (CD134) antibody, was given to patients.

The CDR3 is 12 residues long. CDR1 is SQVTM and CDR2 is ANQGSEA in the germline V gene. Trimming removed 5 bases at V and 2 bases at J, with 4 bases between. The table came from immunoSEQ multiplex PCR; TCRdb's copy has only in-frame clones and leaves some out. The table records 45,000 to 65,000 clones, 88% of them present only once. General observations from the study: Among patients with partial responses at 0.1-3.0 mg/kg, clonal expansion was among the lowest. CD4+ and CD8+ blood T cells expanded clonally by week 6 at 0.1 to 3.0 mg/kg. Relative to CD4+, CD8+ T cells held more expanded clones on average.

As regards this clone: Antigen unknown.

This material consisted of CD4+ or CD8+ T cells sorted from blood, taken in a trial of the OX40 agonist ivuxolimab. This clonotype was sampled from an adult with an advanced solid tumor such as melanoma, head and neck, liver or kidney cancer. The genes are TRBV29-1 and TRBJ2-6; D unresolved. The CDR3 loop is CSVPTGANVLTF. The CDR3 DNA reads TGCAGCGTTCCTACTGGGGCCAACGTCCTGACTTTC.